This note documents a single T cell receptor (beta chain) sequence. This clonotype was observed many times. The target of this receptor is not known. Per-nucleotide qualities are absent, and no much larger clonotype sits a single base away. This entry belongs to a study of T cells in Graves' hyperthyroidism and ophthalmopathy (dated by TCRdb to the late 2010s). With regard to the full study: Peripheral blood was collected at initial diagnosis, before any treatment. The roughly 100 discovery patients were randomly divided into training and test sets at a 7:3 ratio. In addition, the study compared T-cell repertoires in thyroid tissue and in blood from several Graves' hyperthyroidism patients. To identify TCR V-J signatures that set the groups apart, the researchers used a discovery cohort of about a hundred patients, made up of around 40 with Graves' ophthalmopathy and 55 to 65 with stable Graves' hyperthyroidism. Once sampling was done, hyperthyroidism patients were given methimazole at a starting dose of 30 mg daily, whereas ophthalmopathy patients were given high-dose intravenous methylprednisolone. Prospective prediction of ophthalmopathy was tested in an independent validation cohort of approximately 18 hyperthyroidism patients and approximately 17 patients who later progressed to ophthalmopathy. TCR Vbeta CDR3 sequencing of approximately 140 peripheral blood samples (under 45 ophthalmopathy, 75 to 80 hyperthyroidism and around 17 progressor patients) is reported in the paper. Broad study findings and their caveats: A model built on a 13 V-J signature distinguished ophthalmopathy from stable hyperthyroidism, reaching about 88% sensitivity and about 81% specificity in cross-validation and 80%/75% in testing. Most expanded thyroid clonotypes (frequency above 0.001) were also detected in blood, a finding suggesting that blood repertoires may reflect thyroid immune responses. Sample size was not statistically predetermined, and investigators were not blinded to group allocation. In validation, progression to ophthalmopathy was predicted by the model with 65% to 71% sensitivity and around 76% specificity, a median of roughly six months before onset.

Ophthalmopathy patients had moderately to severely active disease, with a Clinical Activity Score of 3 or more, a NOSPECS grade of 4 or more, and a disease duration of less than 3 months. The study excluded patients with uncontrolled infections, other autoimmune diseases, pregnancy or lactation. Diagnoses were established on the basis of clinical symptoms, serum thyroxine and TRAb, thyroid ultrasound, and orbital computed tomography. Ficoll-Paque density gradient centrifugation was used to isolate PBMCs from approximately 10 ml of fresh peripheral blood. Total RNA was extracted with Trizol reagent, and quality was checked on an Agilent 2100 Bioanalyzer. The TCR beta CDR3 regions were amplified from the RNA transcripts. For the first round of RT-PCR on the TCR CDR3, the HTBI primer set was used together with the Qiagen OneStep RT-PCR kit. A second multiplex PCR round built the libraries, followed by size selection and purification. The libraries were sequenced on an Illumina HiSeq2000 using paired-end 100 bp reads. Under the source paper's analysis protocol: SOAPnuke was used to process the raw data, with reads discarded if the reads contained adapters or uncalled bases, had a mean Phred below 15, or lacked an exact constant-primer or identifier match. High-quality paired reads were merged using COPE v1.2.5, and each unique nucleotide sequence was defined as a clonotype. MiTCR v1.1 was used to align the clonotypes against IMGT TRBV, TRBD and TRBJ reference segments. Analysis was restricted to V-J combinations with a frequency above 0.0001, which covered over 98% of repertoires. The TCS score was defined as the ratio of F50 (clonal expansion) to E x V (chaos), calculated using BLOSUM62-based TCRdist between CDR3 peptides within each V-J. Welch's t-statistics and random forest reduced several hundred V-J features to about 13, which were used in a naive Bayes classifier (R e1071). TCRdb took the public reads, trimmed them with fastp at Q25, ran MiXCR for clone calling and kept in-frame beta chains. Under each unique CDR3 protein, matching rows form one entry showing the most common genes and DNA. It is TCRdb's table, rather than the study itself, that gives the V and J calls and clone size. This sample holds hundreds of thousands of distinct CDR3 sequences; less than 25% were observed only once. Roughly 12% of the sample belongs to the ten largest clones.

The CDR3 numbers 12 residues from cysteine through phenylalanine. Solely the CDR3 DNA is kept, with 36 bases framed from the first base. V is clipped by 5 bases and J by 3 bases, and the sequence between their germline boundaries is 9 bases long. Reading the germline V gene gives CDR1 SGHRS and CDR2 YFSETQ. The V and J genes are TRBV5-1 and TRBJ2-7, with the D gene not confidently named. The receptor was derived from a woman aged 25 to 45 with Graves' ophthalmopathy. Sequencing used blood. CDR3 loop: CASRFDNYEQYF. The DNA sequence follows: TGCGCCAGCAGATTTGACAACTACGAGCAGTACTTC.